This T cell receptor (beta chain) was observed in a study of early T cells in non-severe SARS-CoV-2 infection. The table lists this clonotype with a few counts. V was clipped by 3 bases and J by 2 bases, with 10 bases between them. The CDR3 runs 14 residues. The germline gives CDR1 MNHEY, CDR2 SMNVEV (reference sequence). Each cDNA molecule carried a unique molecular identifier. TCRdb analysed the 5' RACE reads with MiXCR anew, one entry per CDR3 protein. The repertoire holds approximately 84,000 distinct CDR3 sequences, 14% to 15% seen once, with 4.5% to 7% in the top ten. The sequence was obtained from an adult who was a healthcare worker with PCR-confirmed SARS-CoV-2 infection or an uninfected control (not recorded which). Sample: whole blood. The chain combines TRBV27 with TRBJ2-5, with D tentatively TRBD1 (6 bases). The CDR3 DNA is TGTGCCAGCAGTTTCACAGGGAGTCAAGAGACCCAGTACTTC. Its translation is CASSFTGSQETQYF.